A single sample gave rise to the 14 T cell receptor beta chains below, sequenced in a study of molecular identifiers for immune sequencing clone quantification. Each CDR3 protein is one row after TCRdb ran MiXCR on the PCR reads. The sample has 10,000 to 12,000 distinct CDR3 sequences; about a fifth are singletons. Sequenced sample: naive CD8+ T cells from blood, with Jurkat cell RNA spiked in. Subset specified: FACS-sorted CD8+CD4-CCR7+CD45RA+ naive T cells. These receptors came from a human donor in good health. Some libraries in this study had Jurkat cell RNA spiked in.

This clonotype has at least ten counts. This chain uses TRBV10-3 with TRBJ2-2, with a possible D match to TRBD1 (6 bases). Trimming stripped 2 bases from V and 0 bases from J, with 10 bases between. Germline CDR1 and CDR2: ENHRY and SYGVKD. The CDR3 has 16 residues. The CDR3 DNA reads TGTGCCATCAGTGAGGCTGGGACAACGAACACCGGGGAGCTGTTTTTT. Translation: CAISEAGTTNTGELFF.

This clonotype was found many times. The chain has TRBV9 and TRBJ1-1; a weak D match, TRBD1 (6 bases). The CDR3 sequence is 14 residues long. V was trimmed by 3 bases and J by 2 bases, leaving 11 bases between them. Germline CDR1 SGDLS, CDR2 YYNGEE. The CDR3 is CASSEYRVNTEAFF. For the CDR3, the DNA is TGTGCCAGCAGCGAGTACAGGGTAAACACTGAAGCTTTCTTT.

The chain has TRBV27 and TRBJ1-3; D perhaps matches TRBD1 (5 bases). The germline V and J ends were trimmed by 5 bases and 0 bases, with 14 bases remaining between them. This CDR3 is 16 amino acids long. Germline assignment: CDR1 MNHEY and CDR2 SMNVEV (reference sequence). CDR3 in amino acids: CASSPQGALSGNTIYF. The CDR3, as DNA: TGTGCCAGCAGTCCCCAGGGAGCGCTCTCTGGAAACACCATATATTTT.

This clonotype was detected a few times. The chain has TRBV9 and TRBJ2-2; D not resolved. The length of the CDR3 is 14 residues. The V gene's germline CDR1 is SGDLS and CDR2 YYNGEE. The ends were cut back, 6 bases at V and 4 bases at J, with 13 bases in the middle. CDR3 nucleotide sequence: TGTGCCAGCACCCCCCACCCGTCCACCGGGGAGCTGTTTTTT. It codes for CASTPHPSTGELFF. The variable domain in full, completed from reference TRBV9 and TRBJ2-2, reads DSGVTQTPKHLITATGQRVTLRCSPRSGDLSVYWYQQSLDQGLQFLIQYYNGEERAKGNILERFSAQQFPDLHSELNLSSLELGDSALYFCASTPHPSTGELFFGEGSRLTVL.

This clonotype was recorded at least ten times. V gene TRBV7-9 combines with J gene TRBJ1-4; 7 bases map to TRBD1. Germline V gene sequence: CDR1 SEHNR, CDR2 FQNEAQ (reference sequence). CDR3 length: 15 residues. V trimming: 5 bases; J trimming: 2 bases; junction bases outside the gene matches: 5. CDR3 sequence reads: CASSPDRATNEKLFF. The CDR3 DNA follows: TGTGCCAGCAGCCCCGACAGGGCTACTAATGAAAAACTGTTTTTT.

Note on this clonotype: A single base separates this from a much larger clone, so it may be a read error. The chain links TRBV5-1 to TRBJ1-2; TRBD1 might be the D (5 bases). There are 16 residues in the CDR3. V was pared by 3 bases and J by 3 bases, with 18 bases between. CDR1 is SGHRS and CDR2 is YFSETQ in the germline V gene. CDR3 nucleotides: TGCGCCAGCAGCTGGGGGATGACGGGTAACTACTATGGCTACACCTTC. This gives the protein CASSWGMTGNYYGYTF.

This clonotype was detected ten times or more. The V gene is TRBV20-1, the J gene TRBJ2-2, with 10 bases identical to TRBD2. After removal of 0 bases from V and 7 bases from J, the junction contained 14 bases not matched to a gene. Germline loops: CDR1 DFQATT, CDR2 SNEGSKA (reference sequence). CDR3 length: 18 amino acids. The DNA of the CDR3 is TGCAGTGCTAGAGATTATGCGAGCGGGGGGGTTCTGGACGGGGAGCTGTTTTTT. It codes for CSARDYASGGVLDGELFF.

Judged by abundance, this clonotype is medium-sized (0.01 to 0.1%). The chain couples TRBV6-5 to TRBJ2-7; a possible D gene is TRBD1 (5 bases). Germline CDR1 is MNHEY and CDR2 is SVGAGI. This CDR3 is built from 14 residues. Trimming removed 5 bases at V and 5 bases at J, with 16 bases between. The chain's CDR3 is CASSQGIGDDEQYF. CDR3 bases: TGTGCCAGCAGTCAGGGTATAGGGGATGACGAGCAGTACTTC.

The V call is TRBV7-9, the J call TRBJ2-7; D is perhaps TRBD2 (5 bases). Germline V CDR1 and CDR2: SEHNR, FQNEAQ (reference sequence). The CDR3 runs 14 residues. V lost 5 bases to trimming and J lost 0 bases, with 11 bases between them. The CDR3 DNA reads TGTGCCAGCAGCCCAACGGGGTTCTCCTACGAGCAGTACTTC. Its protein product is CASSPTGFSYEQYF.

The chain uses TRBV7-8 and TRBJ1-3; D remains ambiguous. The germline gives CDR1 SGHVS, CDR2 FQNEAQ. The length of the CDR3 is 15 residues. V shed 1 base and J shed 5 bases, with 12 bases lying between them. CDR3 residues: CASSLGVGLRNTIYF. CDR3 coding DNA: TGTGCCAGCAGCTTAGGTGTGGGGTTAAGAAACACCATATATTTT.

By proportion, this clonotype is medium-sized (0.01 to 0.1%). V usage is TRBV28 and J usage is TRBJ2-6; unclear D gene. The germline V gene encodes CDR1 MDHEN and CDR2 SYDVKM. The V end lost 1 base, the J end lost 1 base, and 23 bases lay between the germline ends. The length of the CDR3 is 21 residues. The CDR3 sequence: CASSLSVTGLLVKSGANVLTF. The CDR3 DNA is TGTGCCAGCAGTTTATCCGTAACGGGCCTCCTCGTCAAATCTGGGGCCAACGTCCTGACTTTC.

This clonotype was recorded many times. The V gene is TRBV11-1, the J gene TRBJ2-1, with 7 bases lining up with TRBD1. CDR1 and CDR2 (germline): SGHAT, FQDESV (reference sequence). This CDR3 has 14 residues. V was clipped by 5 bases and J by 6 bases; unmatched bases: 7. CDR3 residues: CASSPTDRVNEQFF. The CDR3 coding sequence is TGTGCCAGCAGCCCGACCGACAGGGTCAATGAGCAGTTCTTC.

This clonotype has ten or more counts. CDR3 protein: CASSPRTSGGPAEQFF. The CDR3, as DNA: TGTGCCAGCAGTCCCCGGACTAGCGGGGGGCCGGCCGAGCAGTTCTTC. The gene calls are TRBV11-2 and TRBJ2-1, with 14 bases that match TRBD2. This CDR3 has 16 residues. Germline CDR1 reads SGHAT; CDR2 reads FQNNGV. The V segment lost 6 bases and the J segment 10 bases; nucleotides outside the gene matches: 11.

The chain carries TRBV24-1 and TRBJ2-7; D is uncertain. CDR3 length: 14 residues. The germline V gene encodes CDR1 KGHDR and CDR2 SFDVKD. Trimming left V 4 bases short and J 6 bases short, with 15 bases between. CDR3 in DNA: TGTGCCACCAGTGAGACGGACCGCCTTGGCGAGCAGTACTTC. Its translation is CATSETDRLGEQYF.